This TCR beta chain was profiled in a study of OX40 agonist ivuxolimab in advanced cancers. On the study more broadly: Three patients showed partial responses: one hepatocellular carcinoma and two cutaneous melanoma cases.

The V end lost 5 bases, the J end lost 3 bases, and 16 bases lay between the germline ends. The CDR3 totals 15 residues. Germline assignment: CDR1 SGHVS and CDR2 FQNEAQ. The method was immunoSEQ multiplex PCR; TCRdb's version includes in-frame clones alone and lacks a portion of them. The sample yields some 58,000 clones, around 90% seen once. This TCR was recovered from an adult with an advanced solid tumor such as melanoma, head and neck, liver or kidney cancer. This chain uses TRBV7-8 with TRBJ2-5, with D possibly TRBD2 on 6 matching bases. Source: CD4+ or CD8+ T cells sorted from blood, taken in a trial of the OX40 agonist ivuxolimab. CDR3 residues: CASSGTGSRKETQYF. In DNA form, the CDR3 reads TGTGCCAGCAGCGGGACCGGGAGTAGAAAAGAGACCCAGTACTTC.